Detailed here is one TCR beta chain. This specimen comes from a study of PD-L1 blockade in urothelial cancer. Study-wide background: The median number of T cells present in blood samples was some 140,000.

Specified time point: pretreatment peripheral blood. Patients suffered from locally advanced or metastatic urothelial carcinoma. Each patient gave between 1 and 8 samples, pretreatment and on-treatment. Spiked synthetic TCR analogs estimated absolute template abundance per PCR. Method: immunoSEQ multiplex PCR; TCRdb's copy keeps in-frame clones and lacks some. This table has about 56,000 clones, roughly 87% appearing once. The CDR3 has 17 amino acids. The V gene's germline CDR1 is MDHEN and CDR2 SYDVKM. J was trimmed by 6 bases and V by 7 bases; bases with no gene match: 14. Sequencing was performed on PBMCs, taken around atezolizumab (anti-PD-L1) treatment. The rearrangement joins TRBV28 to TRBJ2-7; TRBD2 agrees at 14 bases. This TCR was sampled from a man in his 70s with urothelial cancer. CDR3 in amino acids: CASTRPPGLAGASEQYF. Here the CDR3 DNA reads TGTGCCAGCACTCGCCCGCCGGGACTAGCGGGAGCCTCCGAGCAGTACTTC.